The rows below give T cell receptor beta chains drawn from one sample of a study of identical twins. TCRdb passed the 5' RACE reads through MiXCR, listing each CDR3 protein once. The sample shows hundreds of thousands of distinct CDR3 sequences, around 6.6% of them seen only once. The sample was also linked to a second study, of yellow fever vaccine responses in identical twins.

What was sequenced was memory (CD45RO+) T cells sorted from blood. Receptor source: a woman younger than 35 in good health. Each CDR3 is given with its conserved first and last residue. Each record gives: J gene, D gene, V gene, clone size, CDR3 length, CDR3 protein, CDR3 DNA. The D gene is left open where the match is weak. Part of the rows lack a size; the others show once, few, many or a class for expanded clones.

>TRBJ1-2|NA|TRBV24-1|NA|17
CATSDGGGNRDPYGYTF
TGTGCCACCAGTGATGGAGGAGGGAACCGGGACCCCTATGGCTACACCTTC
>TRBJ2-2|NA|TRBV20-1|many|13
CRAGASGTGELFF
TGCAGGGCGGGGGCCTCGGGCACCGGGGAGCTGTTTTTT
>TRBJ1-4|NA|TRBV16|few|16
CASSPLTGTSNEKLFF
TGTGCCAGCAGCCCCCTAACCGGGACAAGCAATGAAAAACTGTTTTTT
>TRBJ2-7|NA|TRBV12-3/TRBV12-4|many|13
CASSFEGFGEQYF
TGTGCCAGCAGTTTTGAGGGTTTTGGCGAGCAGTACTTC
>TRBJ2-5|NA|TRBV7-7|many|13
CASSLDPKETQYF
TGTGCCAGCAGCTTAGACCCTAAAGAGACCCAGTACTTC
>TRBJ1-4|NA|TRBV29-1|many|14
CSVSRGRGNEKLFF
TGCAGCGTTTCGAGGGGCAGGGGTAATGAAAAACTGTTTTTT
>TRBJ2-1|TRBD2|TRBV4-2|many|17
CASSQRIAGGYYNEQFF
TGTGCCAGCAGCCAGAGGATAGCGGGAGGGTACTACAATGAGCAGTTCTTC
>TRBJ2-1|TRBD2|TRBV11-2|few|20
CASSLVLLGLATSSYNEQFF
TGTGCCAGCAGCTTAGTATTGCTGGGACTAGCAACAAGCTCCTACAATGAGCAGTTCTTC
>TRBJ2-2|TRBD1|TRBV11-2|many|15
CASSFTDRVSGELFF
TGTGCCAGCAGCTTTACGGACAGGGTGAGCGGGGAGCTGTTTTTT
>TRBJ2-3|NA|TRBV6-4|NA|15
CASSDSTGLTDTQYF
TGTGCCAGCAGTGACTCCACAGGACTCACAGATACGCAGTATTTT
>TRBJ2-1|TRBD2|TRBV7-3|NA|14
CASSPGLAGGEQFF
TGTGCCAGCAGCCCGGGACTAGCGGGAGGTGAGCAGTTCTTC
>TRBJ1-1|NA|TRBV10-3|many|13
CAIRGREGTEAFF
TGTGCCATCAGGGGCAGGGAGGGAACTGAAGCTTTCTTT
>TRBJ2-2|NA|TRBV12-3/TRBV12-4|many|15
CASTLGLTNTGELFF
TGTGCCAGCACCCTGGGACTGACGAACACCGGGGAGCTGTTTTTT
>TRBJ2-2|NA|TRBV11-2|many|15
CASSSHRAYTGELFF
TGTGCCAGCAGCTCCCACAGGGCCTACACCGGGGAGCTGTTTTTT
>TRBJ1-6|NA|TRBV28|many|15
CASSRTGSGNSPLHF
TGTGCCAGCAGTCGGACGGGCTCGGGAAATTCACCCCTCCACTTT
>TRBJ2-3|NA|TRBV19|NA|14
CASNPRGRTDTQYF
TGTGCCAGTAACCCTCGGGGGCGCACAGATACGCAGTATTTT
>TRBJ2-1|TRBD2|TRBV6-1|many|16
CASSEAENSGGHEQFF
TGTGCCAGCAGTGAAGCAGAAAATAGCGGGGGCCATGAGCAGTTCTTC
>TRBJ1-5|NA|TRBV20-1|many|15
CSARDGNRGNQPQHF
TGCAGTGCTAGAGACGGTAACCGAGGCAATCAGCCCCAGCATTTT
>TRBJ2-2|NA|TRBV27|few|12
CASSLLKGELFF
TGTGCCAGCAGTCTCCTGAAGGGGGAGCTGTTTTTT
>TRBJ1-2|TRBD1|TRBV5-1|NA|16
CASSLVGQVNNYGYTF
TGCGCCAGCAGCTTGGTTGGACAGGTGAATAACTATGGCTACACCTTC
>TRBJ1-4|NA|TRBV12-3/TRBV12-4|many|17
CASSTDQTRAENEKLFF
TGTGCCAGCAGTACGGACCAGACGCGAGCGGAGAATGAAAAACTGTTTTTT
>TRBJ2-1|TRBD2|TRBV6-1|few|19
CASTLRPASGRARDNEQFF
TGTGCCAGCACCCTCCGACCGGCTAGCGGGAGGGCCCGGGACAATGAGCAGTTCTTC
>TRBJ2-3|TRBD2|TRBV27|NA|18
CASSLGGSFAGVGDTQYF
TGTGCCAGCAGTTTAGGGGGTAGTTTTGCGGGAGTTGGAGATACGCAGTATTTT
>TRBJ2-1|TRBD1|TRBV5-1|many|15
CASRLGTGAYNEQFF
TGCGCCAGCCGATTGGGGACAGGGGCCTACAATGAGCAGTTCTTC
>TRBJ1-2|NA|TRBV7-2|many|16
CASSLALAGANYGYTF
TGTGCCAGCAGCTTAGCTTTGGCGGGGGCTAACTATGGCTACACCTTC
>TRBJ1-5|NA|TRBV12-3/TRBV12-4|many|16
CASSPGFGYGGQPQHF
TGTGCCAGCAGTCCCGGATTTGGATATGGGGGTCAGCCCCAGCATTTT
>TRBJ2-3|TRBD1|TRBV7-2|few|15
CATSAQGASTDTQYF
TGTGCCACCTCGGCCCAGGGGGCTAGCACAGATACGCAGTATTTT
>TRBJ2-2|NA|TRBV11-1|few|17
CASSLGNNLDRTGELFF
TGTGCCAGCAGCCTCGGAAATAACTTAGACAGGACCGGGGAGCTGTTTTTT
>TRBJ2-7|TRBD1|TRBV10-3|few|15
CAISESPGGAWEQYF
TGTGCCATCAGTGAGTCTCCAGGGGGCGCGTGGGAGCAGTACTTC
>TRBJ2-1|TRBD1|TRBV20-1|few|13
CSATGGNYNEQFF
TGCAGTGCTACAGGGGGCAACTACAATGAGCAGTTCTTC
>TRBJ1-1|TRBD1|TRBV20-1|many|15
CSAEGGQGFDTEAFF
TGCAGTGCCGAAGGGGGACAGGGGTTCGACACTGAAGCTTTCTTT
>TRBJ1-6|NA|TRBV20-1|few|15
CSASPGLLQNSPLHF
TGCAGTGCTAGCCCGGGGCTCCTGCAAAATTCACCCCTCCACTTT
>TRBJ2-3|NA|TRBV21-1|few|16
CASSKPPLAAPDTQYF
TGTGCCAGCAGCAAACCCCCCCTAGCCGCCCCAGATACGCAGTATTTT
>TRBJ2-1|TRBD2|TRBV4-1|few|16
CASSQDGLEHYNEQFF
TGCGCCAGCAGCCAAGATGGACTAGAACATTACAATGAGCAGTTCTTC
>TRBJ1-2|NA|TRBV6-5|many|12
CASSYAGDGYTF
TGTGCCAGCAGTTACGCGGGAGATGGCTACACCTTC
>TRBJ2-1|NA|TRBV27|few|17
CASSWTGPRKGYNEQFF
TGTGCCAGCAGCTGGACCGGGCCTCGAAAAGGGTACAATGAGCAGTTCTTC
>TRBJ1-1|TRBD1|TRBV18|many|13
CASSPQGGTEAFF
TGCGCCAGCAGCCCCCAGGGGGGAACTGAAGCTTTCTTT
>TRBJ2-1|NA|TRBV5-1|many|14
CASSPSVGDNEQFF
TGCGCCAGCAGCCCCTCTGTGGGGGACAATGAGCAGTTCTTC
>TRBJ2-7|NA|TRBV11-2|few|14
CASSLEWRSYEQYF
TGTGCCAGCAGCTTAGAATGGCGTTCCTACGAGCAGTACTTC
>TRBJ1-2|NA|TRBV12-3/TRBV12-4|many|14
CASTPGHPNYGYTF
TGTGCCAGCACCCCGGGACACCCTAACTATGGCTACACCTTC
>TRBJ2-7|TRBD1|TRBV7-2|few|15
CASSSSGTEVYEQYF
TGTGCCAGCAGCTCCTCCGGGACAGAAGTCTACGAGCAGTACTTC
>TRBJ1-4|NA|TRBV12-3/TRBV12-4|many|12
CASSSRGGRSFF
TGTGCCAGCAGTTCAAGAGGGGGTCGTTCGTTTTTT
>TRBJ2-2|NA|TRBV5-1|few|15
CASSLSTSSTGELFF
TGCGCCAGCAGCTTGTCGACAAGTTCCACCGGGGAGCTGTTTTTT
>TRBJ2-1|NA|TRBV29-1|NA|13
CSVQGGGYNEQFF
TGCAGCGTTCAGGGTGGAGGCTACAATGAGCAGTTCTTC
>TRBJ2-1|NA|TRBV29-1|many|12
CSGGWGHNEQFF
TGCAGCGGGGGGTGGGGTCATAATGAGCAGTTCTTC
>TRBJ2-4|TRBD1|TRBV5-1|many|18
CASSTSGQGINLQNIQYF
TGCGCCAGCAGCACCTCGGGACAGGGAATCAACCTCCAAAACATTCAGTACTTC
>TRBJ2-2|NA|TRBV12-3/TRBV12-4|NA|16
CASSFPQGWLAGELFF
TGTGCCAGCAGTTTCCCACAGGGCTGGTTAGCCGGGGAGCTGTTTTTT
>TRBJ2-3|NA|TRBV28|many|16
CASSFPNRQGTDTQYF
TGTGCCAGCAGTTTCCCTAACCGACAGGGCACAGATACGCAGTATTTT
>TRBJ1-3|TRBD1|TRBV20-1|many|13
CSATGQGWNTIYF
TGCAGTGCCACGGGACAGGGCTGGAACACCATATATTTT
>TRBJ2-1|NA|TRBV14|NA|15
CASSQDGRSGNEQFF
TGTGCCAGCAGCCAAGATGGGAGATCGGGCAATGAGCAGTTCTTC
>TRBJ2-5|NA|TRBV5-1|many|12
CASGEVQETQYF
TGCGCCAGCGGAGAGGTCCAAGAGACCCAGTACTTC
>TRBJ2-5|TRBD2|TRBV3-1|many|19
CASSQDRALSGSPQETQYF
TGTGCCAGCAGCCAAGATCGCGCGCTTAGCGGGAGCCCCCAAGAGACCCAGTACTTC
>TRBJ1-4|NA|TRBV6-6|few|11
CASSPGTKLFF
TGTGCCAGCAGTCCGGGGACAAAACTGTTTTTT
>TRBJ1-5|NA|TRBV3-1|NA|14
CASSPWLGDQPQHF
TGTGCCAGCAGTCCTTGGTTAGGGGATCAGCCCCAGCATTTT
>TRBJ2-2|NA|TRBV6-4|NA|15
CASSPRGDSTGELFF
TGTGCCAGCAGTCCTAGGGGGGACTCCACCGGGGAGCTGTTTTTT
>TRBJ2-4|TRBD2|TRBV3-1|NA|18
CASSQVVAGAGTKNIQYF
TGTGCCAGCAGCCAAGTGGTAGCGGGAGCGGGAACCAAAAACATTCAGTACTTC
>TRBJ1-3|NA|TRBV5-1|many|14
CASSSQGAGNTIYF
TGCGCCAGCAGCTCCCAGGGAGCTGGAAACACCATATATTTT
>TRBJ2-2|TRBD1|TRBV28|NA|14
CASSRQGSTGELFF
TGTGCCAGCAGCCGACAGGGTTCCACCGGGGAGCTGTTTTTT
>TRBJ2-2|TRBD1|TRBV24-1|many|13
CATSVQGARELFF
TGTGCCACCAGCGTACAGGGGGCAAGGGAGCTGTTTTTT
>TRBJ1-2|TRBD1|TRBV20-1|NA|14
CSARYHRGRYGYTF
TGCAGTGCTAGATACCACAGGGGCCGCTATGGCTACACCTTC